A selection of T cell receptor beta chains follows, all from one sample in a study of neurological immune-mediated disorders. TCRdb fed the 5' RACE reads into MiXCR, producing one record per CDR3 protein. The data show 80,000 to 95,000 distinct CDR3 sequences, around 3.6% seen once. The specimen sequenced was PBMCs. These receptors were obtained from a woman between 50 and 59 years old with multiple sclerosis. Both conserved end residues are part of each CDR3. D genes are given only for firm matches. Expanded clones are given a class, and other clones once, few, many or no size at all.

>many|-|TRBJ2-3|TRBV29-1
TGCAGCGCCGCAGTAGATACGCAGTATTTT
CSAAVDTQYF
>many|-|TRBJ2-2|TRBV5-1
TGCGCCAGCAGCTTGGAGGCAGGGTTCGCCGGGGAGCTGTTTTTT
CASSLEAGFAGELFF
>-|-|TRBJ1-6|TRBV5-1
TGCGCCAGCAGCCTCGTGGGGGCAGGTTCACCCCTCCACTTT
CASSLVGAGSPLHF
>many|TRBD1|TRBJ2-7|TRBV14
TGTGCCAGCAGCCAATACGGACAGGGTCCCTACGAGCAGTACTTC
CASSQYGQGPYEQYF
>many|TRBD1|TRBJ2-7|TRBV12-3/TRBV12-4
TGTGCCAGCAGCTGGATGGGACAGGAGTACGAGCAGTACTTC
CASSWMGQEYEQYF
>many|-|TRBJ2-5|TRBV20-1
TGCAGTGCTAGCTGGGGAGGCGAAGAGACCCAGTACTTC
CSASWGGEETQYF
>many|-|TRBJ2-6|TRBV2
TGTGCCAGCAGTGCGTGGGAGGCCAACGTCCTGACTTTC
CASSAWEANVLTF
>many|-|TRBJ2-5|TRBV24-1
TGTGCCACCAGTCTGTCAGGGCGAGAGACCCAGTACTTC
CATSLSGRETQYF
>many|-|TRBJ1-2|TRBV20-1
TGCAGTGCTAGAAAGGGACCACCCGCCCTGCATGGCTACACCTTC
CSARKGPPALHGYTF
>many|-|TRBJ1-1|TRBV20-1
TGCAGTGCTAGACTTACTCAGAACACTGAAGCTTTCTTT
CSARLTQNTEAFF
>many|TRBD2|TRBJ2-1|TRBV20-1
TGCAGTGCTAGTCGTAGCGGGGGATACAATGAGCAGTTCTTC
CSASRSGGYNEQFF
>many|-|TRBJ2-1|TRBV18
TGTGCCAGCTCACCAGGAGGCTGGATCCAATACAATGAGCAGTTCTTC
CASSPGGWIQYNEQFF
>few|-|TRBJ2-1|TRBV4-3
TGCGCCAGCAGCCAAGGCTGGGACCCGGAGGGCAATGAGCAGTTCTTC
CASSQGWDPEGNEQFF
>many|TRBD1|TRBJ2-7|TRBV6-2/TRBV6-3
TGTGCCAGCCATGAGGACAGGGCTCGGGGTGAGCAGTACTTC
CASHEDRARGEQYF
>many|-|TRBJ2-3|TRBV5-4
TGTGCCAGCAGCTTGACAAGAAGCACAGATACGCAGTATTTT
CASSLTRSTDTQYF
>few|-|TRBJ2-7|TRBV6-1
TGTGCCAGCAGTCTTCAAAGGGGGGGGTTTGCTTACGAGCAGTACTTC
CASSLQRGGFAYEQYF